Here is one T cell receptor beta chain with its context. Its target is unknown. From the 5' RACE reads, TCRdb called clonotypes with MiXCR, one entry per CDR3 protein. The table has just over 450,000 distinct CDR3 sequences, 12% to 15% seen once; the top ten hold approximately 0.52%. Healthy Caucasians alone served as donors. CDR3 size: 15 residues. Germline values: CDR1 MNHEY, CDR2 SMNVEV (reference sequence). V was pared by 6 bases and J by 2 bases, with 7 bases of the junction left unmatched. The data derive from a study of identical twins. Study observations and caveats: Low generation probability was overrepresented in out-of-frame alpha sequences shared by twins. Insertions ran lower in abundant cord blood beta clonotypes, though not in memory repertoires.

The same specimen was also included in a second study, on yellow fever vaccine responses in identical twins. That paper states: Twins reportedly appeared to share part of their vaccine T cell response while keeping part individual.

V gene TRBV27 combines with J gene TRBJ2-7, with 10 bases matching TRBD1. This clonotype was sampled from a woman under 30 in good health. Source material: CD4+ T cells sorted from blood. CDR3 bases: TGTGCCAGCAGCCGAACCGGGACAGGGGCCTACGAGCAGTACTTC. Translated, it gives CASSRTGTGAYEQYF.